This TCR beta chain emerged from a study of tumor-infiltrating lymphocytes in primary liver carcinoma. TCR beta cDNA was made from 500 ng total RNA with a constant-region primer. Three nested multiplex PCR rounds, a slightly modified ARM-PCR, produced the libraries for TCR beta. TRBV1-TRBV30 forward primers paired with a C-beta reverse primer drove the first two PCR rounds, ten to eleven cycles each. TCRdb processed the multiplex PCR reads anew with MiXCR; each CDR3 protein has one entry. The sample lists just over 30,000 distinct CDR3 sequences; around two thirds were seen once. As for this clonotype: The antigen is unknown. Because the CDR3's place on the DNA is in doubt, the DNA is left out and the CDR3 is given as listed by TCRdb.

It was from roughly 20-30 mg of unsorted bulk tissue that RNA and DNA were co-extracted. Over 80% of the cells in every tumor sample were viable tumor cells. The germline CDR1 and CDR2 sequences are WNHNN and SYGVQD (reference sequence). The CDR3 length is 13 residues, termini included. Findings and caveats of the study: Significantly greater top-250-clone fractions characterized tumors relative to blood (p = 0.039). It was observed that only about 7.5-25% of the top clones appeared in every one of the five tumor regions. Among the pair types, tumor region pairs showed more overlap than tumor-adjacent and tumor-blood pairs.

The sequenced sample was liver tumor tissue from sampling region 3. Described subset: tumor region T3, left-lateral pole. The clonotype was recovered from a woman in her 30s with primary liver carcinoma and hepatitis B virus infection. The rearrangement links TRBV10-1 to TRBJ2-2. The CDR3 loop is CASSERNTGSCFF.